Listed here are 26 T cell receptor beta chains from one sample, sequenced in a study of T-cell reconstitution after alpha-beta-depleted transplantation in children. Unique molecular identifiers tagged the TCRbeta library. TCRdb re-analysed the PCR reads in MiXCR, keeping a single row per CDR3 protein. The profile shows 140,000 or so distinct CDR3 sequences, about 9% of them singletons. Source: PBMCs, mostly from graft donor cells, taken 180 days after TCRalphabeta/CD19-depleted stem cell transplant. The origin of the receptors is a female patient aged 2-10 years who had a stem cell transplant for congenital amegakaryocytic thrombocytopenia, so the T cells may come from the graft donor.

This clonotype has ten or more counts. The chain is built from TRBV5-1 and TRBJ2-1; no clear D gene. The germline V gene encodes CDR1 SGHRS and CDR2 YFSETQ. The CDR3 length is 15 residues. V shed 4 bases and J shed 2 bases, with 13 bases lying between them. The CDR3 DNA reads TGCGCCAGCAGCGCGAGACAAGACCCCTACAATGAGCAGTTCTTC. Translation: CASSARQDPYNEQFF.

The sample holds a few counts of this clonotype. CDR3 loop: CASSFKGFYHQPQHF. CDR3 nucleotide sequence: TGTGCCAGCAGTTTTAAGGGTTTTTACCATCAGCCCCAGCATTTT. The chain has TRBV27 and TRBJ1-5; the D is unclear. The germline V gene encodes CDR1 MNHEY and CDR2 SMNVEV (reference sequence). The CDR3 has 15 amino acids. Trimming took 3 bases from V and 5 from J, leaving 14 bases between them.

The chain is built from TRBV20-1 and TRBJ1-4, with D possibly being TRBD1 (5 bases). Germline V gene data show CDR1 as DFQATT and CDR2 as SNEGSKA (reference sequence). V shed 6 bases and J shed 4 bases, with 12 bases lying between them. The CDR3 loop spans 13 amino acids. This chain's CDR3 is CSANRMINEKLFF. CDR3 in DNA: TGCAGTGCAAACAGGATGATTAATGAAAAACTGTTTTTT.

This clonotype was seen repeatedly, ten times or more. The chain carries TRBV11-2 and TRBJ1-1; TRBD1 matches 11 bases. The CDR3 spans 14 residues. Germline loops: CDR1 SGHAT, CDR2 FQNNGV. J lost 10 bases, V lost 3 bases, and 7 bases had no gene match. The CDR3 DNA follows: TGTGCCAGCAGCTTCGGGGGACAGGGGGGATCAGCTTTCTTT. It codes for CASSFGGQGGSAFF.

This clonotype was observed at least ten times. This rearrangement joins TRBV10-3 to TRBJ1-1; D remains ambiguous. This CDR3 is 14 amino acids long. Trimming pared 3 bases from V and 0 bases from J, leaving 8 bases between. Germline assignment: CDR1 ENHRY and CDR2 SYGVKD. Written as DNA, the CDR3 is TGTGCCATCAGTGACGGCCAGTTGAACACTGAAGCTTTCTTT. It encodes CAISDGQLNTEAFF.

In its sample, this clonotype was seen many times. This chain joins TRBV3-1 and TRBJ2-3, with 8 bases lining up with TRBD2. CDR1 LGHDT and CDR2 YNNKEL come from the germline V gene (reference sequence). CDR3 size: 15 residues. The V segment lost 3 bases and the J segment 4 bases; nucleotides outside the gene matches: 6. Here the CDR3 reads CASSHLRGGPDTQYF. The CDR3 region has the DNA TGTGCCAGCAGCCACCTACGGGGGGGGCCAGATACGCAGTATTTT.

The chain recombines TRBV28 with TRBJ2-7; D may match TRBD1 or TRBD2 (5 bases each). The germline V gene encodes CDR1 MDHEN and CDR2 SYDVKM. CDR3 size: 14 residues. Trimming removed 4 bases from V and 2 bases from J, with 12 bases in between. Here the CDR3 reads CASSSGTDAYEQYF. The CDR3, as DNA: TGTGCCAGCAGTTCCGGGACGGATGCCTACGAGCAGTACTTC. The full variable domain, in which reference TRBV28 and TRBJ2-7 provide the parts outside the CDR3, is DVKVTQSSRYLVKRTGEKVFLECVQDMDHENMFWYRQDPGLGLRLIYFSYDVKMKEKGDIPEGYSVSREKKERFSLILESASTNQTSMYLCASSSGTDAYEQYFGPGTRLTVT.

This clonotype was detected many times. The gene calls are TRBV11-1 and TRBJ2-7; D gene unclear. Germline V gene sequence: CDR1 SGHAT, CDR2 FQDESV (reference sequence). With 3 bases removed from V and 7 bases from J, the gap between germline ends came to 13 bases. This CDR3 contains 13 residues. Here the CDR3 reads CASSFSETREQYF. The CDR3 nucleotides are TGTGCCAGCAGCTTTTCTGAGACAAGGGAGCAGTACTTC.

The chain uses TRBV20-1 and TRBJ2-3; TRBD2 aligns across 9 bases. The length of the CDR3 is 15 residues. Trimming removed 7 bases from V and 1 base from J; junction bases left unmatched: 9. Germline V gene sequence: CDR1 DFQATT, CDR2 SNEGSKA (reference sequence). The CDR3, as DNA: TGCAGTGTTCCTAGCGGGATGTTTGGCACAGATACGCAGTATTTT. Its translation: CSVPSGMFGTDTQYF.

This clonotype was detected ten times or more. The V call is TRBV12-3 or TRBV12-4, the J call TRBJ2-5, with 11 bases that match TRBD2. V lost 4 bases, J lost 4 bases, and 5 bases stayed unmatched. The CDR3 is 15 residues long. This CDR3 reads CASSSLAGGRETQYF. The CDR3 DNA sequence: TGTGCCAGCAGTTCCCTAGCGGGAGGCAGAGAGACCCAGTACTTC.

Ten or more counts support this clonotype. The chain employs TRBV12-3 or TRBV12-4 and TRBJ1-6; D ambiguous. Trimming pared 6 bases from V and 0 bases from J, leaving 9 bases between. The CDR3 loop spans 15 amino acids. The CDR3, as DNA: TGTGCCAGCAGACAGACTAGCTCCTATAATTCACCCCTCCACTTT. Protein product: CASRQTSSYNSPLHF.

Note on this clonotype: This may come from a read error, since a much larger clone is one base off. V usage is TRBV7-9 and J usage is TRBJ2-4; D remains unclear. Germline values: CDR1 SEHNR, CDR2 FQNEAQ (reference sequence). The CDR3 has 14 residues. Trimming pared 0 bases from V and 0 bases from J, leaving 3 bases between. Here the CDR3 reads CASSLAIAKNIQYF. CDR3 DNA: TGTGCCAGCAGCTTAGCGATAGCCAAAAACATTCAGTACTTC.

The chain uses TRBV5-5 and TRBJ1-5; D unresolved. The germline V and J ends were trimmed by 1 base and 4 bases, with 12 bases remaining between them. CDR1 and CDR2 from the germline V gene are SGHKS and YYEKEE (reference sequence). CDR3 length equals 15 residues. The CDR3 region is CASSLRWQINQPQHF. In DNA, the CDR3 is TGTGCCAGCAGCTTGAGGTGGCAGATTAATCAGCCCCAGCATTTT.

The chain carries TRBV12-3 or TRBV12-4 and TRBJ1-2; 8 bases fit TRBD1. The CDR3 has 16 residues. The ends lost 6 bases at V and 2 bases at J; junction bases unmatched: 11. The CDR3 DNA reads TGTGCCAGCAGCTCCGGGTGGGGGACAGGAAACTATGGCTACACCTTC. This sequence encodes CASSSGWGTGNYGYTF.

This sequence joins TRBV12-3 or TRBV12-4 and TRBJ1-5; tentatively, D is TRBD1 (5 bases). Trimming removed 6 bases at V and 4 bases at J, with 13 bases between. The CDR3 runs 14 residues. CDR3 bases: TGTGCCAGCAGGCCGGGGCCGTTAAATCAGCCCCAGCATTTT. Its translation: CASRPGPLNQPQHF.

This clonotype was recorded many times. V is TRBV20-1 and J is TRBJ2-7, with a tentative D call TRBD1 (6 bases). There are 13 residues in the CDR3. The V gene's germline CDR1 is DFQATT and CDR2 SNEGSKA (reference sequence). Trimming cost V 0 bases and J 7 bases, with 13 bases left between them. The CDR3 spells CSARDFRGGEQYF. CDR3 nucleotide sequence: TGCAGTGCTAGAGATTTCAGGGGCGGAGAGCAGTACTTC.

This clonotype has only a few counts. The V call is TRBV7-2, the J call TRBJ1-1; 9 bases align to TRBD1. This CDR3 has 14 amino acids. Germline trimming cut 1 base from V and 9 bases from J; bases unmatched to any gene: 6. The V gene's germline CDR1 is SGHTA and CDR2 FQGNSA. CDR3 DNA sequence: TGTGCCAGCAGCTTAGGGCCGGGACAGGGTAAAGCTTTCTTT. As protein: CASSLGPGQGKAFF.

This clonotype was seen repeatedly, ten times or more. The chain couples TRBV7-9 to TRBJ1-1; D unresolved. The germline gives CDR1 SEHNR, CDR2 FQNEAQ (reference sequence). The CDR3 contains 14 residues. Deletions cut 5 bases from V and 0 bases from J, with 10 bases between. CDR3 coding DNA: TGTGCCAGCAGCGTACATTCCATGAACACTGAAGCTTTCTTT. Translation: CASSVHSMNTEAFF.

This clonotype was recorded at least ten times. V is TRBV5-1 and J is TRBJ2-7; a possible D gene is TRBD1 (7 bases). V shed 0 bases and J shed 6 bases, with 16 bases lying between them. This CDR3 has 15 amino acids. In germline, CDR1 is SGHRS, CDR2 YFSETQ. The CDR3 reads CASSLVGAGGSEQYF. The CDR3 bases are TGCGCCAGCAGCTTGGTCGGGGCAGGGGGGTCCGAGCAGTACTTC.

This clonotype was detected many times. The V gene is TRBV7-3, the J gene TRBJ2-1; D unresolved. There are 12 residues in the CDR3. Per germline, CDR1 SGHTA and CDR2 FQGTGA. Trimming stripped 1 base from V and 7 bases from J, with 5 bases between. The CDR3 region is CASSLNSNEQFF. CDR3 DNA: TGTGCCAGCAGCTTAAATAGTAATGAGCAGTTCTTC. Filled out from reference TRBV7-3 and TRBJ2-1, the complete variable domain reads GAGVSQTPSNKVTEKGKYVELRCDPISGHTALYWYRQSLGQGPEFLIYFQGTGAADDSGLPNDRFFAVRPEGSVSTLKIQRTERGDSAVYLCASSLNSNEQFFGPGTRLTVL.

This clonotype was counted at least ten times. The rearrangement uses TRBV4-3 and TRBJ2-5; possible D gene TRBD1, 5 bases. V was trimmed by 2 bases and J by 1 base, leaving 11 bases between them. The length of the CDR3 is 15 residues. The germline CDR1 and CDR2 sequences are LGHNA and YSLEER. CDR3 sequence reads: CASSQTRQTQETQYF. The CDR3 DNA is TGCGCCAGCAGCCAAACAAGACAGACCCAAGAGACCCAGTACTTC.

The chain carries TRBV11-3 and TRBJ2-1; D may be TRBD2 (5 bases). The V gene lost 5 bases and the J gene lost 7 bases, with 15 bases spanning the gap. This CDR3 is built from 14 residues. Germline CDR1 reads SGHNT; CDR2 reads YENEEA. In nucleotides, the CDR3 is TGTGCCAGCAGCAATTTGAGTCGAGGGAATGAGCAGTTCTTC. Protein sequence: CASSNLSRGNEQFF. The complete variable domain, with remaining parts taken from reference TRBV11-3 and TRBJ2-1, reads EAGVVQSPRYKIIEKKQPVAFWCNPISGHNTLYWYLQNLGQGPELLIRYENEEAVDDSQLPKDRFSAERLKGVDSTLKIQPAELGDSAVYLCASSNLSRGNEQFFGPGTRLTVL.

This clonotype was counted a few times. The chain couples TRBV28 to TRBJ2-5, with D possibly TRBD1 on 6 matching bases. The CDR3 is 16 residues long. The V gene's germline CDR1 is MDHEN and CDR2 SYDVKM. Trimming took 3 bases from V and 6 from J, leaving 20 bases between them. The CDR3 spells CASSLSGARFTQTQYF. Here the CDR3 DNA reads TGTGCCAGCAGTTTGTCAGGGGCCCGGTTTACGCAGACCCAGTACTTC.

V is TRBV5-6 and J is TRBJ2-7; D is uncertain. V gave up 6 bases and J gave up 5 bases, with 15 bases separating them. Looked up from germline, CDR1 is SGHDT and CDR2 is YYEEEE. The CDR3 is 13 amino acids. CDR3 amino acids: CASIPRHDNEQYF. The CDR3 DNA reads as TGTGCCAGCATTCCACGGCACGACAACGAGCAGTACTTC.

This clonotype appeared many times. The rearrangement joins TRBV7-9 to TRBJ1-1, with D unclear. The germline V gene has CDR1 SEHNR and CDR2 FQNEAQ (reference sequence). The CDR3 consists of 13 residues. Trimming shortened V by 3 bases and J by 6 bases, and 11 bases separated the two germline ends. CDR3 nucleotide sequence: TGTGCCAGCAGCTTCAGTTGGGTGGCTGAAGCTTTCTTT. Translation: CASSFSWVAEAFF.

This clonotype was observed at least ten times. The V call is TRBV20-1, the J call TRBJ2-7; a possible D gene is TRBD2 (7 bases). Germline lookup yields CDR1 DFQATT and CDR2 SNEGSKA (reference sequence). V was shortened by 5 bases and J by 4 bases, with 18 bases between the two germline ends. The CDR3 covers 14 residues. The DNA of the CDR3 is TGCAGTGCTGGGGGGGCTGGGGTTGGGTACGAGCAGTACTTC. Translation: CSAGGAGVGYEQYF.